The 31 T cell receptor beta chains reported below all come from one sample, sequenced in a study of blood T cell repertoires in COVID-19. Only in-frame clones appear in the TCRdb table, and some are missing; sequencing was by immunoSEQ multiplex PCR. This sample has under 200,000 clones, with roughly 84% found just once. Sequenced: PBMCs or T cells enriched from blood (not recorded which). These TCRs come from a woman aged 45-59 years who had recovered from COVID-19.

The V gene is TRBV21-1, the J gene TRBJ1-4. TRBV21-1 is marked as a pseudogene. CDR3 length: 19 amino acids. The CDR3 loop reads CASSHLARRISTANEKLFF. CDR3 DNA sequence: TGTGCCAGCAGCCACCTCGCGAGGCGGATCAGTACGGCTAATGAAAAACTGTTTTTT.

The CDR3 DNA is TGCAGCGTCCTCTCAGTGACAAGAGAAGCTTTCTTT. Its translation is CSVLSVTREAFF. The V call is TRBV29-1, the J call TRBJ1-1, with D hard to call. The germline V gene has CDR1 SQVTM and CDR2 ANQGSEA. This CDR3 has 12 amino acids. The V gene lost 6 bases and the J gene lost 8 bases, with 16 bases spanning the gap.

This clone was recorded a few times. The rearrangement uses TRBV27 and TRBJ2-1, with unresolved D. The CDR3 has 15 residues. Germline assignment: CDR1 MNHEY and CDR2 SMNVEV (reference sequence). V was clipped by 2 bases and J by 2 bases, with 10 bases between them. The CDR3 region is CASSLGLSPYNEQFF. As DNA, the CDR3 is TGTGCCAGCAGTTTAGGGCTGTCCCCCTACAATGAGCAGTTCTTC.

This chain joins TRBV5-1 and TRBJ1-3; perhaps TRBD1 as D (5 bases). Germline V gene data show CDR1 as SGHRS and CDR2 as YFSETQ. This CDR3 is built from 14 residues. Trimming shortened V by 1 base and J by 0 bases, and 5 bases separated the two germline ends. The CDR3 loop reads CASSLQGSGNTIYF. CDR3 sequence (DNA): TGCGCCAGCAGCTTGCAGGGCTCTGGAAACACCATATATTTT.

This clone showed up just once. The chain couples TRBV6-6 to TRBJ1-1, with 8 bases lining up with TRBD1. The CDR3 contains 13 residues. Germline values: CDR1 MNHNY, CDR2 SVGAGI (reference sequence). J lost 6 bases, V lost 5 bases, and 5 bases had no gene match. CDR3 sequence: CASSVQGGAEAFF. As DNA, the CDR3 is TGTGCCAGCAGTGTACAGGGGGGAGCTGAAGCTTTCTTT.

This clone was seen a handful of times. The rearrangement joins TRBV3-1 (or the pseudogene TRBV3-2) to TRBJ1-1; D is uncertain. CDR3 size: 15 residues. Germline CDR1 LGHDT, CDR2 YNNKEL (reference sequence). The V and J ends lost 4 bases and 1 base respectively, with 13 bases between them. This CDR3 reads CASSPWVGRNTEAFF. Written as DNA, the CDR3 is TGTGCCAGCAGCCCTTGGGTAGGGAGGAACACTGAAGCTTTCTTT.

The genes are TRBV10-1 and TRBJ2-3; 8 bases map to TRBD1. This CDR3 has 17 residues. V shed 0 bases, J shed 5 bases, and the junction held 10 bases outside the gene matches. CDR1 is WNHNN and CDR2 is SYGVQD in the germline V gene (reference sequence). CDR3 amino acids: CASSESISGTGQDTQYF. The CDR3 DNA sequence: TGCGCCAGCAGTGAGTCCATCTCCGGGACAGGACAAGATACGCAGTATTTT.

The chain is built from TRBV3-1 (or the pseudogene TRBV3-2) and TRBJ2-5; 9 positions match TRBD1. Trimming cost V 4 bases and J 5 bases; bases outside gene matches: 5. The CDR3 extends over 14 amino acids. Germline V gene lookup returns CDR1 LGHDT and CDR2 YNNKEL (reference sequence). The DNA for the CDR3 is TGTGCCAGCAGCCGACAGGGGGTTAGGGAGACCCAGTACTTC. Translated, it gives CASSRQGVRETQYF.

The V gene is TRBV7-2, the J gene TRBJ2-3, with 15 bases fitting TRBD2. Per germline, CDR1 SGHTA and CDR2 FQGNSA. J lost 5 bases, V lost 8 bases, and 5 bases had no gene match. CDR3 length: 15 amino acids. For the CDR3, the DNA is TGTGCCAGCGGGACTAGCGGGAGGCGTGAAGATACGCAGTATTTT. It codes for CASGTSGRREDTQYF.

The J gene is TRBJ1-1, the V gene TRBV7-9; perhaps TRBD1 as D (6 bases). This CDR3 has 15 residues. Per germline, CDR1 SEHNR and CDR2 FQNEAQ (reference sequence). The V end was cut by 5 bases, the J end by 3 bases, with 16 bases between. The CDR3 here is CASSRPQGRHTEAFF. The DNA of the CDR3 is TGTGCCAGCAGCCGGCCACAGGGAAGGCACACTGAAGCTTTCTTT.

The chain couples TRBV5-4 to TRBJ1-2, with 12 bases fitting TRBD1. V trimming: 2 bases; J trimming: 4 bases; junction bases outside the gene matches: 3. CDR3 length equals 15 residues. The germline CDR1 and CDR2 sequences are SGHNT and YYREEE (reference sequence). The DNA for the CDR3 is TGTGCCAGCAGCTTCCCGGGACAGGGGGCCTATGGCTACACCTTC. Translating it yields CASSFPGQGAYGYTF.

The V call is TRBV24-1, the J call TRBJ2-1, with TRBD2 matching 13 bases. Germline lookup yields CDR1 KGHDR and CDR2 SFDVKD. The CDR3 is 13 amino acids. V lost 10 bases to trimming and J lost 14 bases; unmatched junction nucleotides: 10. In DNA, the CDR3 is TGTGCCACGAGCGGACTAGCGGGAGAGTCTAAGTTCTTC. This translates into CATSGLAGESKFF.

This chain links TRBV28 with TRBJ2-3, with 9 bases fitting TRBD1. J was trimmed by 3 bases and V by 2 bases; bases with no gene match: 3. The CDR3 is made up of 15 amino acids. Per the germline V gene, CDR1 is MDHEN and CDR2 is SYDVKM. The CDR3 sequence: CASSLRGTGTDTQYF. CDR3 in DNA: TGTGCCAGCAGTTTAAGGGGGACAGGGACAGATACGCAGTATTTT.

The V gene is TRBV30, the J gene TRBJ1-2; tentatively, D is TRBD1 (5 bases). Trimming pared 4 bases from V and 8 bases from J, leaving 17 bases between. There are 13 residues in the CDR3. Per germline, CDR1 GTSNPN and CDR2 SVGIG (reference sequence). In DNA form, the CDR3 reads TGTGCCTGGACTGAAAGGAGGGGAAGCGGCTACACCTTC. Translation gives CAWTERRGSGYTF.

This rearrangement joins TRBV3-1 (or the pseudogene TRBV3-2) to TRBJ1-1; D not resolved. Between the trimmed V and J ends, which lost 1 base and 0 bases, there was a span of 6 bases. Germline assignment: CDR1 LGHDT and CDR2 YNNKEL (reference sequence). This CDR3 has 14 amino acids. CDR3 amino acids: CASSQGVLNTEAFF. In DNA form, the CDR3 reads TGTGCCAGCAGCCAAGGAGTTTTGAACACTGAAGCTTTCTTT.

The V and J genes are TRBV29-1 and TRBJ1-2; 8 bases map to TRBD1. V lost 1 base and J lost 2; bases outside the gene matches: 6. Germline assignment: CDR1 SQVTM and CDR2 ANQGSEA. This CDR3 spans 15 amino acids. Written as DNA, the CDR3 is TGCAGCGTTGAAGGGGCGGACAGGGACAACTATGGCTACACCTTC. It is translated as CSVEGADRDNYGYTF. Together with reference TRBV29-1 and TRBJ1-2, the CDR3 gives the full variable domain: SAVISQKPSRDICQRGTSLTIQCQVDSQVTMMFWYRQQPGQSLTLIATANQGSEATYESGFVIDKFPISRPNLTFSTLTVSNMSPEDSSIYLCSVEGADRDNYGYTFGSGTRLTVV.

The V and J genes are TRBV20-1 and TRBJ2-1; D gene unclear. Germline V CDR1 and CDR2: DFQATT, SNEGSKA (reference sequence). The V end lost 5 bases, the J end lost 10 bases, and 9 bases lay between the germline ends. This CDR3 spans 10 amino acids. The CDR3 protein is CSAVTWEQFF. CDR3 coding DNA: TGCAGTGCTGTGACTTGGGAGCAGTTCTTC.

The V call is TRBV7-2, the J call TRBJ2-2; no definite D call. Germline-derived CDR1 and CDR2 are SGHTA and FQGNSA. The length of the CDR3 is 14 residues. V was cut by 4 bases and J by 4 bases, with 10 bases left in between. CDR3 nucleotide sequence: TGTGCCAGCAGCTCGCGGTTCGGCACCGGGGAGCTGTTTTTT. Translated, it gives CASSSRFGTGELFF.

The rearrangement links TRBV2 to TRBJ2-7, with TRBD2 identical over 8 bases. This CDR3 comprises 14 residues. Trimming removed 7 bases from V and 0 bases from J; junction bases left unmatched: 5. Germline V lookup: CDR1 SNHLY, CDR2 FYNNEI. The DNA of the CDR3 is TGTGCCAGCAAAACTAGCGGTAGCTCCTACGAGCAGTACTTC. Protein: CASKTSGSSYEQYF.

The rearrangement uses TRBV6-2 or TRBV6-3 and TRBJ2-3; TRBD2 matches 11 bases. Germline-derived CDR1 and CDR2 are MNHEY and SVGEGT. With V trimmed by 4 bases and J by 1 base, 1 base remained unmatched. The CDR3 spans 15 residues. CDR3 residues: CASSWGLAGTDTQYF. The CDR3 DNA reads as TGTGCCAGCAGTTGGGGACTAGCGGGCACAGATACGCAGTATTTT.

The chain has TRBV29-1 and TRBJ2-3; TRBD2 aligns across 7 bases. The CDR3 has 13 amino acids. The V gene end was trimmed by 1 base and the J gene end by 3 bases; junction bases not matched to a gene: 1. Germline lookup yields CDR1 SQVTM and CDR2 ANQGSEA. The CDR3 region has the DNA TGCAGCGTTGAAGGGGGGGGAACAGATACGCAGTATTTT. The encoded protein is CSVEGGGTDTQYF.

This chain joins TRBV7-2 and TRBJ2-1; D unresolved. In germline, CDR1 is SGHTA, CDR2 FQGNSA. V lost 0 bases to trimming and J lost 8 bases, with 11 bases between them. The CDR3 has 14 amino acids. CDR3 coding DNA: TGTGCCAGCAGCTTAGCGCTAATCTCGGATGAGCAGTTCTTC. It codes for CASSLALISDEQFF.

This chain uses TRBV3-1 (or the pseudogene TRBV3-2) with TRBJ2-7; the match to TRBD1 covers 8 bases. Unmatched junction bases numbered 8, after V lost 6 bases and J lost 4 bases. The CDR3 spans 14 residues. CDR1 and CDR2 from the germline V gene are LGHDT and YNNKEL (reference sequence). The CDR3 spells CASSHRDRWYEQYF. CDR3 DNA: TGTGCCAGCAGTCACCGGGACAGGTGGTACGAGCAGTACTTC.

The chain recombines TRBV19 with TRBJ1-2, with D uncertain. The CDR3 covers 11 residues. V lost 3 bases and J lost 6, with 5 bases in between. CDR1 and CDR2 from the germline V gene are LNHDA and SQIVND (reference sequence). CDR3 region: CASSMRDGYTF. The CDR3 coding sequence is TGTGCCAGTAGTATGAGGGATGGCTACACCTTC.

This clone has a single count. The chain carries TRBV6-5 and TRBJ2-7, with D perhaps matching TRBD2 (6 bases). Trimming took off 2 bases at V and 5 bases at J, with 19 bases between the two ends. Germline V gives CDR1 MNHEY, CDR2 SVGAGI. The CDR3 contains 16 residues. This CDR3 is CASSYLAGPTFDEQYF. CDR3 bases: TGTGCCAGCAGTTACCTTGCGGGACCCACCTTCGACGAGCAGTACTTC.

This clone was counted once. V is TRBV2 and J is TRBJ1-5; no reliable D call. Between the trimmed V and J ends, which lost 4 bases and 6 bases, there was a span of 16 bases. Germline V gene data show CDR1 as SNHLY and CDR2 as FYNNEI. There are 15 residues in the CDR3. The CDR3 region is CASSGYGRQGQPQHF. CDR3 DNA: TGTGCCAGCAGTGGATATGGGCGCCAAGGTCAGCCCCAGCATTTT.

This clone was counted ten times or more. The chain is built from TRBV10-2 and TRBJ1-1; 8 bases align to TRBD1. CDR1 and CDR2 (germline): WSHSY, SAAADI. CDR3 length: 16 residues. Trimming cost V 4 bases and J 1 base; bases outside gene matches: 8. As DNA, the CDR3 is TGCGCCAGCAGTGTCCGGCAGGGGGCTGGGAACACTGAAGCTTTCTTT. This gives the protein CASSVRQGAGNTEAFF.

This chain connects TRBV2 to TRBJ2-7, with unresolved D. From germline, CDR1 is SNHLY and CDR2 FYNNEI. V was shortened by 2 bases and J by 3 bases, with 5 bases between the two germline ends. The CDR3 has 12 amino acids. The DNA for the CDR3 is TGTGCCAGCAGTGAAACGGTCTACGAGCAGTACTTC. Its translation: CASSETVYEQYF.

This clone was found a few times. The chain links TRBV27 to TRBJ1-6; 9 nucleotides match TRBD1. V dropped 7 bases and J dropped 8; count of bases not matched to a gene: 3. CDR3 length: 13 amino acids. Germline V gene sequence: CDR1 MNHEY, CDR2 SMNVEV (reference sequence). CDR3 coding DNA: TGTGCCAGCAAATGGGACAGGGATTCACCCCTCCACTTT. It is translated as CASKWDRDSPLHF.

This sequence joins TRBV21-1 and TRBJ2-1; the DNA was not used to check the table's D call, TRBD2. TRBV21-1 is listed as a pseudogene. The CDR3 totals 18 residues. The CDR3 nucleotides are TGTGCCAGCAGCAGGAAGTCACGGGGTTCCAGCTCCTACAATGAGCAGTTCTTC. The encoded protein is CASSRKSRGSSSYNEQFF.

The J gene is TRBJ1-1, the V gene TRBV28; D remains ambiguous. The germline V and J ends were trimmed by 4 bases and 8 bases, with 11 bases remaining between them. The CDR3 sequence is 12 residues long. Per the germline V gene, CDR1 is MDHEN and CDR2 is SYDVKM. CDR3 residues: CASSSTLSEAFF. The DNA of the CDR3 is TGTGCCAGCAGTTCAACTCTATCCGAAGCTTTCTTT.